The clone carrying this TCR beta chain was seen just once. As yet, its antigen is unknown. Germline V CDR1 and CDR2: SGHTA, FQGNSA. CDR3 length: 16 amino acids. V was clipped by 5 bases and J by 1 base; unmatched bases: 10. The PCR made use of 60 Vbeta and 13 Jbeta primers. Original analysis: A later analysis tallied roughly 77 million unique TCR beta chains, 8.5 million to 11 million of them shared. The protocol was immunoSEQ multiplex PCR, while the TCRdb copy is restricted to in-frame clones and leaves out a portion. Clone size and V and J calls were adopted from that table, with D and trimming inferred from the DNA. The repertoire holds about 300,000 clones, with roughly 85% as singletons. These data come from a study of cytomegalovirus exposure and HLA in healthy donors. Study-level information: Earlier work reported approximately 110 million unique TCR beta sequences from roughly 180 million T cells.

Study-wide results and caveats: The study had only CMV serostatus as immune exposure information. The authors later linked a missense DCLRE1C variant to TCR beta V- and J-gene trimming.

The receptor was isolated from a man aged 40-50 years in good health and CMV-seropositive. The material sequenced was PBMCs. V usage is TRBV7-2 and J usage is TRBJ2-7; 8 nucleotides match TRBD2. The CDR3 DNA reads TGTGCCAGCAGCCCGCGGGGGGACACTAATTCCTACGAGCAGTACTTC. It translates to CASSPRGDTNSYEQYF.